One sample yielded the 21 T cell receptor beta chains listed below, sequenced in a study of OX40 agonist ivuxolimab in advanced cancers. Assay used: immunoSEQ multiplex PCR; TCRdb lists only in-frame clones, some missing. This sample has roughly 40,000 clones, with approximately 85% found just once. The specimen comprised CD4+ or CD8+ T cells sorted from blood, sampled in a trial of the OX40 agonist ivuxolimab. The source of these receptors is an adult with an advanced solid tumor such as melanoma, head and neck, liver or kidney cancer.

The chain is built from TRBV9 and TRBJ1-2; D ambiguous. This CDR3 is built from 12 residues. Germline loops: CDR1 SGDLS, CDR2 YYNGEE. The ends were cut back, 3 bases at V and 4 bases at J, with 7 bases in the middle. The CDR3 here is CASSGKGYGYTF. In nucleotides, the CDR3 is TGTGCCAGCAGCGGTAAGGGCTATGGCTACACCTTC.

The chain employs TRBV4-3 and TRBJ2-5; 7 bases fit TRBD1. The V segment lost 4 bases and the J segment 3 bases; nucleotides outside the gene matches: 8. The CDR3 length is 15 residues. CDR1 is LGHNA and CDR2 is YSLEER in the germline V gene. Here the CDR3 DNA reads TGCGCCAGCAGCCCATATGACAGGGTAGAAGAGACCCAGTACTTC. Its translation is CASSPYDRVEETQYF.

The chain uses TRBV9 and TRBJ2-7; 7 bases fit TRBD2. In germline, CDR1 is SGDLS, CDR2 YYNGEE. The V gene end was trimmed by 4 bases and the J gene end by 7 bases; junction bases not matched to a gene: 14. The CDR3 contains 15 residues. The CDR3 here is CASSPRPGLTAEQYF. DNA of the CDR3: TGTGCCAGCAGCCCTCGTCCGGGACTAACCGCGGAGCAGTACTTC.

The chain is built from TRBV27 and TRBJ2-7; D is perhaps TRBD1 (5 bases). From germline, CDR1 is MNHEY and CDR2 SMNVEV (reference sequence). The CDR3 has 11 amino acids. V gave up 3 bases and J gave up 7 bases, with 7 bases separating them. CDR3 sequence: CASSFGAEQYF. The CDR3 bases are TGTGCCAGCAGTTTTGGGGCAGAGCAGTACTTC.

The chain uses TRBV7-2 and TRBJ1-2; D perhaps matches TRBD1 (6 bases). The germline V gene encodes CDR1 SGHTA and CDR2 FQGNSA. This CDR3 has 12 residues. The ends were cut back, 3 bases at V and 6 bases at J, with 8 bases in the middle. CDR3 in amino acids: CASSFTGNGYTF. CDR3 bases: TGTGCCAGCAGCTTCACAGGGAATGGCTACACCTTC. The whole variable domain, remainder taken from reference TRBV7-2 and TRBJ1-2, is GAGVSQSPSNKVTEKGKDVELRCDPISGHTALYWYRQSLGQGLEFLIYFQGNSAPDKSGLPSDRFSAERTGGSVSTLTIQRTQQEDSAVYLCASSFTGNGYTFGSGTRLTVV.

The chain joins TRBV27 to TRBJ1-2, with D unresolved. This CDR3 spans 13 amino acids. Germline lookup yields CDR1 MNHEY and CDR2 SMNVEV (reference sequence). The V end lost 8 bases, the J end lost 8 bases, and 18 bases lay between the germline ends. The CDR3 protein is CASGIGGSSGYTF. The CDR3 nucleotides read TGTGCCAGCGGAATCGGCGGGTCTAGCGGCTACACCTTC.

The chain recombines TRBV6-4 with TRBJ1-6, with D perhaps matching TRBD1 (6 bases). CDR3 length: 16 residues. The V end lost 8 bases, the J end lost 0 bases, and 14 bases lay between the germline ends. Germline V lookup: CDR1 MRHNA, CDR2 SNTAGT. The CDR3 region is CASPRGLSSYNSPLHF. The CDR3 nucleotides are TGTGCCAGCCCCAGGGGATTGAGCTCCTATAATTCACCCCTCCACTTT.

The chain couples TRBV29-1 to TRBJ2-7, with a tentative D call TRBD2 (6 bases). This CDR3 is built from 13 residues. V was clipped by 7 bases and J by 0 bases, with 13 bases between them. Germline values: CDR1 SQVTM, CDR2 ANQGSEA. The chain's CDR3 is CSATGTFSYEQYF. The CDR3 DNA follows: TGCAGCGCGACCGGGACTTTCTCCTACGAGCAGTACTTC.

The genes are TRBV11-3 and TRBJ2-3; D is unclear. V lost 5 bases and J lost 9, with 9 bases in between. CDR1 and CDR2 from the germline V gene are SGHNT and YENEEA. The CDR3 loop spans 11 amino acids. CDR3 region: CASSTLGTQYF. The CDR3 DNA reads TGTGCCAGCAGCACCCTAGGAACGCAGTATTTT.

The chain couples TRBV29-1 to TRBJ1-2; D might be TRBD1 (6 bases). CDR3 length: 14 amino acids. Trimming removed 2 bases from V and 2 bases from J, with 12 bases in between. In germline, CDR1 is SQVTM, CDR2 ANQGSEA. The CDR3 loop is CSVEKSGVNYGYTF. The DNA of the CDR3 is TGCAGCGTTGAAAAATCAGGGGTAAACTATGGCTACACCTTC.

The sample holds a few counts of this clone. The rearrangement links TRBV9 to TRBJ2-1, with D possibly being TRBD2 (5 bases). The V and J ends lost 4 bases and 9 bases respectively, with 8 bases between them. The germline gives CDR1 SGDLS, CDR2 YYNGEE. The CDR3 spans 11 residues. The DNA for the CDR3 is TGTGCCAGCAGCTCCGGGGTTGAGCAGTTCTTC. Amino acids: CASSSGVEQFF.

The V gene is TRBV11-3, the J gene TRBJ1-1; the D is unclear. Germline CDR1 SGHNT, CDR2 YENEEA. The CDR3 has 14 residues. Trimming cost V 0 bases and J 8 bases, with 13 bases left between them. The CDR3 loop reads CASSLDPTAPEAFF. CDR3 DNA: TGTGCCAGCAGCTTAGATCCCACAGCGCCAGAAGCTTTCTTT.

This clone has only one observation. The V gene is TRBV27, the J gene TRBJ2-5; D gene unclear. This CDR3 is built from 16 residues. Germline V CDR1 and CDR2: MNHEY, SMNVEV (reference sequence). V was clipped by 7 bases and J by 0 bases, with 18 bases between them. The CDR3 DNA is TGTGCCAGCACCGCAACCCCGAACAAGTACCAAGAGACCCAGTACTTC. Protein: CASTATPNKYQETQYF.

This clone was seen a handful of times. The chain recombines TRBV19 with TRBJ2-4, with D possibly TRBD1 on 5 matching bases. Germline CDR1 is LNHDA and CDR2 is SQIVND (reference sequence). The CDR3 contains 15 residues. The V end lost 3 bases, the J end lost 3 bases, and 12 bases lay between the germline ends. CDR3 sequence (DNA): TGTGCCAGTAGTATTTCAGGGTGGGTCAAAAACATTCAGTACTTC. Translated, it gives CASSISGWVKNIQYF.

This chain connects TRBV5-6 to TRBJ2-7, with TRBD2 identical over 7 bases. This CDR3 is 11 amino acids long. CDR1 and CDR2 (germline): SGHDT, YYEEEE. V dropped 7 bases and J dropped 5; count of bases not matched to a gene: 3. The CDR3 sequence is CASGRGNEQYF. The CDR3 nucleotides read TGTGCCAGCGGGAGGGGTAACGAGCAGTACTTC.

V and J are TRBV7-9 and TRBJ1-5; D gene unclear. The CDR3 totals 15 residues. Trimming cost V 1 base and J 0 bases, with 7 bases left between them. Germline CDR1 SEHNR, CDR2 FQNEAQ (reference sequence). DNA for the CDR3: TGTGCCAGCAGCTTAGGGGAAAATAGCAATCAGCCCCAGCATTTT. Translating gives CASSLGENSNQPQHF.

The CDR3: CASSEWAGEAYEQYF. CDR3 bases: TGTGCCAGCAGTGAATGGGCAGGGGAGGCGTACGAGCAGTACTTC. The chain is built from TRBV25-1 and TRBJ2-7; D possibly uses TRBD1 or TRBD2 (6 bases each). This CDR3 region has 15 residues. From germline, CDR1 is MGHDK and CDR2 SYGVNS. V lost 1 base and J 4 bases, leaving 14 bases between the germline ends.

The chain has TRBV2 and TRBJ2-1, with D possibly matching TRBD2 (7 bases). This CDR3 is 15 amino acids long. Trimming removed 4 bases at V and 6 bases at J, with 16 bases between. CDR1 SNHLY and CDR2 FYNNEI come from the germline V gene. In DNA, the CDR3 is TGTGCCAGCAGTGTGCTTCCAGGGGAGGGCAATGAGCAGTTCTTC. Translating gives CASSVLPGEGNEQFF. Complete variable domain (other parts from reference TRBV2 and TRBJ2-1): EPEVTQTPSHQVTQMGQEVILRCVPISNHLYFYWYRQILGQKVEFLVSFYNNEISEKSEIFDDQFSVERPDGSNFTLKIRSTKLEDSAMYFCASSVLPGEGNEQFFGPGTRLTVL.

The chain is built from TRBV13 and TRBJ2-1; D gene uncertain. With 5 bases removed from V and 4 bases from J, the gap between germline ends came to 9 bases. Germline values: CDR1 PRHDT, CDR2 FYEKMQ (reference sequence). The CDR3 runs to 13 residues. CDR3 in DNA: TGTGCCAGCAGCCCAAGGGTTTACAATGAGCAGTTCTTC. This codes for CASSPRVYNEQFF. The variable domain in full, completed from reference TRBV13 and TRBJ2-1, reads AAGVIQSPRHLIKEKRETATLKCYPIPRHDTVYWYQQGPGQDPQFLISFYEKMQSDKGSIPDRFSAQQFSDYHSELNMSSLELGDSALYFCASSPRVYNEQFFGPGTRLTVL.

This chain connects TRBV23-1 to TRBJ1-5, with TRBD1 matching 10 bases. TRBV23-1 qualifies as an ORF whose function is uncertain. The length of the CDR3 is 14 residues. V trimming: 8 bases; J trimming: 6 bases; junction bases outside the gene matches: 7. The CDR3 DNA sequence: TGCGCCAGCGGGACAGGGGTGGGGTTTCAGCCCCAGCATTTT. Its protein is CASGTGVGFQPQHF.

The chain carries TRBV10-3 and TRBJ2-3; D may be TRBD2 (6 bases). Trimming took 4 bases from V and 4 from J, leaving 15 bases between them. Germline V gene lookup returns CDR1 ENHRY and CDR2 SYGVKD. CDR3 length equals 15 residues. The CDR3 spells CAISGRRGGADTQYF. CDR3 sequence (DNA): TGTGCCATCAGTGGGCGAAGGGGAGGCGCAGATACGCAGTATTTT.